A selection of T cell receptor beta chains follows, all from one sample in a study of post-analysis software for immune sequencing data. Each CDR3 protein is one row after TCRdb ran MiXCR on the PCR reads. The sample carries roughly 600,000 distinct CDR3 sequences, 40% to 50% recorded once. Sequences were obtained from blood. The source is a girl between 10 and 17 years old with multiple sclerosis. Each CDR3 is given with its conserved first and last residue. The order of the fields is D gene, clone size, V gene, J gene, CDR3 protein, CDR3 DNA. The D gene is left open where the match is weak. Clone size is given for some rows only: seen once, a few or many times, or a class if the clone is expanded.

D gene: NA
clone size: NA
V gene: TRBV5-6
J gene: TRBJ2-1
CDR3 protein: CASSPGSSLGYNEQFF
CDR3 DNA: TGTGCCAGCAGCCCGGGTTCGTCCCTGGGGTACAATGAGCAGTTCTTC

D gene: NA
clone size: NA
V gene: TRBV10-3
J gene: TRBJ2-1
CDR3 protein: CAISTGTLLSNEQFF
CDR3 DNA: TGTGCCATCAGCACCGGGACTCTCCTCTCCAATGAGCAGTTCTTC

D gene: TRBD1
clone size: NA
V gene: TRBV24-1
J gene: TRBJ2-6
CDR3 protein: CATSPTGTGANVLTF
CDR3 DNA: TGTGCCACCAGCCCGACAGGGACGGGGGCCAACGTCCTGACTTTC

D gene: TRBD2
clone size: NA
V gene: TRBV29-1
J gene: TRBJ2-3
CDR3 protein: CSVDSKSRWRERRDTQYF
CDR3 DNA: TGCAGCGTTGACTCGAAGTCGAGGTGGCGGGAGCGAAGAGATACGCAGTATTTT

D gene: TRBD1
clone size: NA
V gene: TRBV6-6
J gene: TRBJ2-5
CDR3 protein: CASRRDRGETQYF
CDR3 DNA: TGTGCCAGCAGAAGGGACAGGGGAGAGACCCAGTACTTC

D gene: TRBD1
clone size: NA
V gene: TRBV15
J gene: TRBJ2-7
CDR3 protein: CATSRAKGQYEQYF
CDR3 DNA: TGTGCCACCAGCAGGGCCAAGGGACAGTACGAGCAGTACTTC

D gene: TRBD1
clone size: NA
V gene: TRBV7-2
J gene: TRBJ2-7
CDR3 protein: CASSFQGAWGRGEQYF
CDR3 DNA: TGTGCCAGCAGCTTCCAGGGGGCATGGGGGAGAGGCGAGCAGTACTTC

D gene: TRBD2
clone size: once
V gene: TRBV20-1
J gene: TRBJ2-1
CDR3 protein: CSANSGGANNEQFF
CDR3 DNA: TGCAGTGCTAATAGCGGGGGGGCCAACAATGAGCAGTTCTTC

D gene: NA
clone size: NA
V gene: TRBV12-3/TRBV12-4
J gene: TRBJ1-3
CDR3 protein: CASSGEGAGNTIYF
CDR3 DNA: TGTGCCAGCAGTGGCGAGGGGGCTGGAAACACCATATATTTT

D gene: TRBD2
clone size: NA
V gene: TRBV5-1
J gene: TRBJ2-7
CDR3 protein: CASSLGGTSGSNEQYF
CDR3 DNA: TGCGCCAGCAGCTTGGGAGGGACTAGCGGGAGCAATGAGCAGTACTTC

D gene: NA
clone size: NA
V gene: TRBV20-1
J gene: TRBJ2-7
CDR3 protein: CSARYRGSAGEQYF
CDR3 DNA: TGCAGTGCTAGGTATCGCGGTTCCGCAGGAGAGCAGTACTTC

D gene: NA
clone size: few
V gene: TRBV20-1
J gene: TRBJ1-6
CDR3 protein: CSARTGPSTLHF
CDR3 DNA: TGCAGTGCTAGAACAGGGCCTTCGACCCTCCACTTT

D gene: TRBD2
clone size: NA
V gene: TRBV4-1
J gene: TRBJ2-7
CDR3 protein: CASSQDFTGGYEQYF
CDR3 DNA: TGCGCCAGCAGCCAAGATTTTACGGGGGGCTACGAGCAGTACTTC

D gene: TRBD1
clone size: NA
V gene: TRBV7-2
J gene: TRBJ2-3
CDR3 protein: CASSAPGQGLTDTQYF
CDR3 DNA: TGTGCCAGCAGCGCCCCGGGACAGGGGCTCACAGATACGCAGTATTTT

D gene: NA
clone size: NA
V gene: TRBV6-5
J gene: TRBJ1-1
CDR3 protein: CASTQHRRTEAFF
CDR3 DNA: TGTGCCAGCACCCAACACCGGCGGACTGAAGCTTTCTTT

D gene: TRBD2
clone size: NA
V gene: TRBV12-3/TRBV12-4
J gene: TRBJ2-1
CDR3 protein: CASKTSGTYNEQFF
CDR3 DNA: TGTGCCAGTAAGACTAGCGGGACCTACAATGAGCAGTTCTTC

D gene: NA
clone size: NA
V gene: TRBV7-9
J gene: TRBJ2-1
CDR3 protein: CASSLVGSSRWNEQFF
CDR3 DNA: TGTGCCAGCAGCTTAGTGGGGTCCTCCCGGTGGAATGAGCAGTTCTTC

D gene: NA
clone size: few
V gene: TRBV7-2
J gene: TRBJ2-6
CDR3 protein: CASSLDLGRAGANVLTF
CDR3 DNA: TGTGCCAGCAGCTTAGATCTCGGCAGGGCTGGGGCCAACGTCCTGACTTTC

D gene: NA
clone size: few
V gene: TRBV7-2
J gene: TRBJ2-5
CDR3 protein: CASSLRVGAETQYF
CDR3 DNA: TGTGCCAGCAGCTTAAGGGTTGGTGCAGAGACCCAGTACTTC

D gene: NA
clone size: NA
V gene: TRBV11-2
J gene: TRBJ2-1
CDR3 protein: CASSLRGDNEQFF
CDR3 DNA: TGTGCCAGCAGCTTACGAGGGGACAATGAGCAGTTCTTC

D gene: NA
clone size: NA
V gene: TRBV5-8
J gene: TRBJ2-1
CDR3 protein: CASSGRLLFEEQFF
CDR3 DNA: TGTGCCAGCAGCGGGCGGCTACTATTCGAGGAGCAGTTCTTC

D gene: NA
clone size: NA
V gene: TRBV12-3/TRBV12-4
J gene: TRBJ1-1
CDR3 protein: CASSFRQLNTEAFF
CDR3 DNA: TGTGCCAGCAGTTTTAGACAGCTGAACACTGAAGCTTTCTTT

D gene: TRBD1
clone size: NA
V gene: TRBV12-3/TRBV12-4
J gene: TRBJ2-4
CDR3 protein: CASSLPASGTGYLEQYF
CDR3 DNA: TGTGCCAGCAGTTTGCCCGCGTCCGGGACAGGGTACCTGGAGCAGTACTTC

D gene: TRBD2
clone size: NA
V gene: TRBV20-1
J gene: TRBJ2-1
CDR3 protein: CSARDTTSDYNEQFF
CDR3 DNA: TGCAGTGCTAGAGATACGACTAGCGACTACAATGAGCAGTTCTTC

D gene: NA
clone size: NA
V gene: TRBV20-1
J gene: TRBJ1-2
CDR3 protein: CSARHYGYTF
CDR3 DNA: TGCAGTGCTAGGCATTATGGCTACACCTTC

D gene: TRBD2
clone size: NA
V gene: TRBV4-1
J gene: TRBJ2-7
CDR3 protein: CASSQDFASGSYEQYF
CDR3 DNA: TGCGCCAGCAGCCAAGATTTCGCTAGCGGGAGCTACGAGCAGTACTTC